This T cell receptor beta chain was captured by sequencing in a study of blood T cell repertoires in COVID-19. Participants were aged 18 to 89 years from about 25 US areas. Here immunoSEQ multiplex PCR was the method, and the copy in TCRdb shows in-frame clones only, minus some. The sample records 250,000 to 300,000 clones, roughly 80% being singletons. In germline, CDR1 is SGHTA, CDR2 FQGTGA. Trimming shortened V by 5 bases and J by 5 bases, and 12 bases separated the two germline ends. CDR3 length: 13 residues. The clonotype comes from a man aged 40-50 years who had been exposed to COVID-19. The sequenced sample was PBMCs or T cells enriched from blood (not recorded which). The chain combines TRBV7-3 with TRBJ2-5, with D tentatively TRBD2 (5 bases). CDR3 sequence (DNA): TGTGCCAGCAGCCCGGGATACCGGGAGACCCAGTACTTC. Its protein product is CASSPGYRETQYF.